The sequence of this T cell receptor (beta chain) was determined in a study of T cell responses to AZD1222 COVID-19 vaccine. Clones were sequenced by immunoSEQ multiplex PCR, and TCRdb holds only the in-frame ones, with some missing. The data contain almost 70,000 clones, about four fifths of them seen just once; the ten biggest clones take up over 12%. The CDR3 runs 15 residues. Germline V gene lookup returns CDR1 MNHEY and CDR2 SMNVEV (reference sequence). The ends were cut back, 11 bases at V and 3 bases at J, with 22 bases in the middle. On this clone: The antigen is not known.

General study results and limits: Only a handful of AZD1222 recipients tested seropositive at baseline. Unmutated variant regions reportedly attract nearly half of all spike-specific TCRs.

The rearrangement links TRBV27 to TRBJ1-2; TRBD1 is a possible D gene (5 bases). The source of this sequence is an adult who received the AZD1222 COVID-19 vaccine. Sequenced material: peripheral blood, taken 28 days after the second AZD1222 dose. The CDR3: CASRQWGSEDYGYTF. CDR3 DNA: TGTGCCTCCCGGCAATGGGGCTCGGAGGACTATGGCTACACCTTC.